The 20 T cell receptor beta chains below all came from one sample that was sequenced in a study of CD8+ T cells in alopecia areata (dated by TCRdb to 2016 to 2018). Library method: the immunoSEQ multiplex PCR assay. RNA was extracted from all samples and reverse transcribed into cDNA as template for TCR sequencing. TCRdb retrieved this table from immuneACCESS and kept in-frame rearrangements only. Not all clones are present; in checked studies, unresolved V genes account for under half, and no reason is known for the remainder. The table for this sample lists 110,000 or so clones; 50% to 75% of them were counted only once. The ten largest clones take up around 30% of the sample. Taken with the paper, the label for time point translates to: less than five weeks on oral tofacitinib. Sample treatment or condition, as interpreted from the label and publication: oral pan-JAK inhibitor, 5-10 mg twice daily.

The sequencing here drew on CD8+ T cells sorted from blood, taken at week 4, from a patient treated with tofacitinib. The receptor source for this set is a human donor with alopecia areata.

The chain joins TRBV30 to TRBJ2-5, with a tentative D call TRBD2 (6 bases). The V gene's germline CDR1 is GTSNPN and CDR2 SVGIG (reference sequence). The CDR3 length is 14 residues. V lost 3 bases and J lost 5, with 16 bases in between. Written as DNA, the CDR3 is TGTGCCTGGAGCGTATACGGGGGAGGCGAGACCCAGTACTTC. Protein sequence: CAWSVYGGGETQYF.

The gene calls are TRBV6-5 and TRBJ1-2, with D possibly TRBD1 on 6 matching bases. From germline, CDR1 is MNHEY and CDR2 SVGAGI. The ends were cut back, 2 bases at V and 2 bases at J, with 9 bases in the middle. There are 14 residues in the CDR3. For the CDR3, the DNA is TGTGCCAGCAGTTACAGAGGGGGGAACTATGGCTACACCTTC. It encodes CASSYRGGNYGYTF.

Only a few counts were recorded for this clone. The chain has TRBV7-2 and TRBJ2-7, with D perhaps matching TRBD1 or TRBD2 (6 bases each). This CDR3 is built from 14 residues. Germline CDR1 is SGHTA and CDR2 is FQGNSA. V was shortened by 0 bases and J by 3 bases, with 9 bases between the two germline ends. The CDR3: CASSLAGGLYEQYF. DNA of the CDR3: TGTGCCAGCAGCTTAGCGGGGGGCCTCTACGAGCAGTACTTC.

This sequence joins TRBV5-6 and TRBJ2-5, with D tentatively TRBD1 or TRBD2 (6 bases each). This CDR3 has 14 amino acids. The ends were cut back, 1 base at V and 4 bases at J, with 11 bases in the middle. Germline V CDR1 and CDR2: SGHDT, YYEEEE. CDR3 loop: CASSLWGARETQYF. CDR3 DNA: TGTGCCAGCAGCTTGTGGGGGGCAAGAGAGACCCAGTACTTC. Using reference TRBV5-6 and TRBJ2-5 for the parts outside the CDR3, the full variable domain is DAGVTQSPTHLIKTRGQQVTLRCSPKSGHDTVSWYQQALGQGPQFIFQYYEEEERQRGNFPDRFSGHQFPNYSSELNVNALLLGDSALYLCASSLWGARETQYFGPGTRLLVL.

The V and J genes are TRBV7-9 and TRBJ2-7; D is possibly TRBD2 (6 bases). Trimming left V 5 bases short and J 7 bases short, with 15 bases between. CDR3 length equals 13 residues. Germline lookup yields CDR1 SEHNR and CDR2 FQNEAQ (reference sequence). CDR3 bases: TGTGCCAGCAGCGGACCGGGAGAACTTGAGCAGTACTTC. It translates to CASSGPGELEQYF.

The rearrangement links TRBV27 to TRBJ2-6, with D possibly matching TRBD2 (6 bases). In germline, CDR1 is MNHEY, CDR2 SMNVEV (reference sequence). Trimming shortened V by 5 bases and J by 2 bases, and 10 bases separated the two germline ends. The CDR3 extends over 15 amino acids. CDR3: CASSPQRAGANVLTF. The CDR3 coding sequence is TGTGCCAGCAGTCCCCAGCGGGCTGGGGCCAACGTCCTGACTTTC.

The chain carries TRBV25-1 and TRBJ1-4; weak D call: TRBD1 (5 bases). Germline-derived CDR1 and CDR2 are MGHDK and SYGVNS. The V end was cut by 8 bases, the J end by 8 bases, with 18 bases between. There are 14 residues in the CDR3. The CDR3 is CASAGDGSDEKLFF. CDR3 nucleotides: TGTGCCAGCGCGGGGGACGGTTCGGACGAAAAACTGTTTTTT. The entire variable domain, with the rest obtained from reference TRBV25-1 and TRBJ1-4, is as follows: EADIYQTPRYLVIGTGKKITLECSQTMGHDKMYWYQQDPGMELHLIHYSYGVNSTEKGDLSSESTVSRIRTEHFPLTLESARPSHTSQYLCASAGDGSDEKLFFGSGTQLSVL.

V and J are TRBV13 and TRBJ1-1; no firm D call. The CDR3 runs to 13 residues. With 0 bases removed from V and 7 bases from J, the gap between germline ends came to 9 bases. Looked up from germline, CDR1 is PRHDT and CDR2 is FYEKMQ (reference sequence). The CDR3 loop is CASSLGAGGEAFF. Here the CDR3 DNA reads TGTGCCAGCAGCTTAGGGGCAGGCGGTGAAGCTTTCTTT.

This clone was seen more than once but under ten times. The V gene is TRBV7-9, the J gene TRBJ2-5, with D perhaps being TRBD1 or TRBD2 (5 bases each). Germline lookup yields CDR1 SEHNR and CDR2 FQNEAQ (reference sequence). V lost 5 bases and J lost 2, with 12 bases in between. The CDR3 length is 14 residues. The CDR3 DNA reads TGTGCCAGCAGCCGGACGGGGCGGCAAGAGACCCAGTACTTC. As protein: CASSRTGRQETQYF.

The V call is TRBV28, the J call TRBJ1-4; 8 nucleotides align to TRBD1. This CDR3 spans 14 amino acids. V dropped 6 bases and J dropped 8; count of bases not matched to a gene: 8. Germline CDR1 is MDHEN and CDR2 is SYDVKM. The chain's CDR3 is CASSLDRAGEKLFF. For the CDR3, the DNA is TGTGCCAGCAGCCTGGACAGGGCGGGAGAAAAACTGTTTTTT. The full variable domain, rest sourced from reference TRBV28 and TRBJ1-4, is DVKVTQSSRYLVKRTGEKVFLECVQDMDHENMFWYRQDPGLGLRLIYFSYDVKMKEKGDIPEGYSVSREKKERFSLILESASTNQTSMYLCASSLDRAGEKLFFGSGTQLSVL.

The rearrangement uses TRBV10-3 and TRBJ2-2; 11 nucleotides match TRBD2. J lost 5 bases, V lost 6 bases, and 5 bases had no gene match. Germline V CDR1 and CDR2: ENHRY, SYGVKD. There are 15 residues in the CDR3. The CDR3 loop is CAISDSGGETGELFF. CDR3 nucleotides: TGTGCCATCAGCGATAGCGGGGGGGAGACCGGGGAGCTGTTTTTT.

For this clone: The same CDR3 also results from other DNA sequences found in this sample. The rearrangement uses TRBV29-1 and TRBJ2-7; 12 bases agree with TRBD2. The CDR3 spans 13 residues. Germline CDR1 is SQVTM and CDR2 is ANQGSEA. V shed 5 bases, J shed 3 bases, and the junction held 2 bases outside the gene matches. The chain's CDR3 is CSVLLAGGYEQYF. The CDR3 region has the DNA TGCAGCGTTCTACTAGCGGGGGGCTACGAGCAGTACTTC.

V and J are TRBV29-1 and TRBJ2-1; D uncertain. The CDR3 is made up of 12 amino acids. Trimming cost V 4 bases and J 7 bases, with 11 bases left between them. Germline V gene data show CDR1 as SQVTM and CDR2 as ANQGSEA. The CDR3 DNA sequence: TGCAGCGTTGTCCCCCCCTCGAATGAGCAGTTCTTC. Encoded protein: CSVVPPSNEQFF.

This clone was seen only once. The CDR3 loop reads CASSIFEHETQYF. The CDR3 coding sequence is TGTGCCAGCAGCATTTTCGAGCATGAGACCCAGTACTTC. This chain connects TRBV7-9 to TRBJ2-5; D is uncertain. V was trimmed by 5 bases and J by 5 bases, leaving 12 bases between them. The CDR3 spans 13 residues. The germline gives CDR1 SEHNR, CDR2 FQNEAQ (reference sequence). Full variable domain (outside the CDR3, taken from reference TRBV7-9 and TRBJ2-5): DTGVSQNPRHKITKRGQNVTFRCDPISEHNRLYWYRQTLGQGPEFLTYFQNEAQLEKSRLLSDRFSAERPKGSFSTLEIQRTEQGDSAMYLCASSIFEHETQYFGPGTRLLVL.

This clone was seen more than once but under ten times. CDR3 sequence reads: CASRTEGPYEQYF. DNA of the CDR3: TGCGCCAGCAGAACTGAGGGGCCCTACGAGCAGTACTTC. The V and J genes are TRBV5-1 and TRBJ2-7; D possibly uses TRBD1 or TRBD2 (5 bases each). CDR1 is SGHRS and CDR2 is YFSETQ in the germline V gene. Trimming removed 5 bases at V and 2 bases at J, with 11 bases between. The CDR3 sequence is 13 residues long. Supplemented by reference TRBV5-1 and TRBJ2-7, the full variable domain reads KAGVTQTPRYLIKTRGQQVTLSCSPISGHRSVSWYQQTPGQGLQFLFEYFSETQRNKGNFPGRFSGRQFSNSRSEMNVSTLELGDSALYLCASRTEGPYEQYFGPGTRLTVT.

V and J are TRBV30 and TRBJ2-1; no reliable D call. The V gene's germline CDR1 is GTSNPN and CDR2 SVGIG (reference sequence). V was cut by 4 bases and J by 8 bases, with 15 bases left in between. The CDR3 length is 13 residues. This CDR3 reads CAWTLGILDEQFF. The CDR3 DNA is TGTGCCTGGACCTTAGGGATCTTGGATGAGCAGTTCTTC.

A single count supports this clone. This chain uses TRBV29-1 with TRBJ1-4; D is ambiguous. The CDR3 consists of 13 residues. V was cut by 0 bases and J by 8 bases, with 10 bases left in between. Germline V gene lookup returns CDR1 SQVTM and CDR2 ANQGSEA. CDR3 DNA sequence: TGCAGCGTTGAAGAAGAGGGCCGGGAAAAACTGTTTTTT. Its protein is CSVEEEGREKLFF.

J is TRBJ1-6 and V is TRBV9, with a weak D call TRBD1 (6 bases). Trimming stripped 0 bases from V and 10 bases from J, with 11 bases between. CDR1 SGDLS and CDR2 YYNGEE come from the germline V gene. This CDR3 contains 14 residues. The CDR3 is CASSVEGEDSPLHF. The CDR3 DNA sequence: TGTGCCAGCAGCGTAGAGGGGGAGGACTCACCCCTCCACTTT.

The genes are TRBV15 and TRBJ2-7; D possibly corresponds to TRBD1 (6 bases). Germline V gives CDR1 LNHNV, CDR2 YYDKDF (reference sequence). V was shortened by 4 bases and J by 6 bases, with 10 bases between the two germline ends. The CDR3 spans 12 residues. The CDR3 coding sequence is TGTGCCACCAGCAACAGGGCGGTCGAGCAGTACTTC. Translated: CATSNRAVEQYF.

The chain links TRBV4-1 to TRBJ2-5, with D possibly being TRBD1 or TRBD2 (5 bases each). Trimming took 0 bases from V and 5 from J, leaving 16 bases between them. Per the germline V gene, CDR1 is MGHRA and CDR2 is YSYEKL. This CDR3 has 16 amino acids. This CDR3 reads CASSQDSPGKGETQYF. As DNA, the CDR3 is TGCGCCAGCAGCCAAGATTCCCCCGGGAAGGGGGAGACCCAGTACTTC.